The rows below give T cell receptor beta chains drawn from one sample of a study of T-cell reconstitution after alpha-beta-depleted transplantation in children. MiXCR, run by TCRdb on the PCR reads, gives a single entry per CDR3 protein. Of 200,000 to 250,000 distinct CDR3 sequences listed, approximately 10% were seen once; the top ten hold 28%. Source: PBMCs, taken before TCRalphabeta/CD19-depleted stem cell transplant. Source of these receptors: a child younger than two with acute myeloid leukemia, due to receive a stem cell transplant. Both conserved end residues are part of each CDR3. The order of the fields is V gene, clone size, J gene, D gene, CDR3 protein, CDR3 DNA. D genes are given only for firm matches. Size is omitted from some rows. Given values are once, few, many or a class for expanded clones.

V gene: TRBV12-3/TRBV12-4
clone size: many
J gene: TRBJ2-6
D gene: NA
CDR3 protein: CASSRQVPLSGANVLTF
CDR3 DNA: TGTGCCAGCAGTAGACAGGTACCCCTTTCTGGGGCCAACGTCCTGACTTTC

V gene: TRBV15
clone size: many
J gene: TRBJ1-5
D gene: NA
CDR3 protein: CATSRDPGPGQPQHF
CDR3 DNA: TGTGCCACCAGCAGAGATCCAGGTCCCGGTCAGCCCCAGCATTTT

V gene: TRBV20-1
clone size: many
J gene: TRBJ2-7
D gene: NA
CDR3 protein: CSARPSSGDYEQYF
CDR3 DNA: TGCAGTGCCAGGCCTTCTAGTGGGGACTACGAGCAGTACTTC

V gene: TRBV10-1
clone size: few
J gene: TRBJ2-3
D gene: NA
CDR3 protein: CASSEGQGPTDTQYF
CDR3 DNA: TGCGCCAGCAGTGAGGGGCAGGGGCCGACAGATACGCAGTATTTT

V gene: TRBV20-1
clone size: many
J gene: TRBJ1-5
D gene: NA
CDR3 protein: CSGGPSNQPQHF
CDR3 DNA: TGCAGTGGGGGCCCTAGCAATCAGCCCCAGCATTTT

V gene: TRBV10-3
clone size: many
J gene: TRBJ2-7
D gene: NA
CDR3 protein: CAIGGARLRSSYEQYF
CDR3 DNA: TGTGCCATCGGGGGGGCAAGACTGCGGAGCTCCTACGAGCAGTACTTC

V gene: TRBV4-1
clone size: NA
J gene: TRBJ1-2
D gene: NA
CDR3 protein: CASSPPIPNYGYTF
CDR3 DNA: TGCGCCAGCAGCCCACCCATTCCTAACTATGGCTACACCTTC

V gene: TRBV20-1
clone size: many
J gene: TRBJ2-7
D gene: TRBD2
CDR3 protein: CSARGLAGVYEQYF
CDR3 DNA: TGCAGTGCCCGGGGCCTAGCGGGAGTCTACGAGCAGTACTTC

V gene: TRBV3-1
clone size: NA
J gene: TRBJ2-1
D gene: TRBD2
CDR3 protein: CASSRVAGGCNEQSF
CDR3 DNA: TGTGCCAGCAGCCGGGTAGCGGGGGGCTGCAATGAGCAGTCCTTC

V gene: TRBV6-2/TRBV6-3
clone size: many
J gene: TRBJ2-7
D gene: NA
CDR3 protein: CASTSALALTYEQYF
CDR3 DNA: TGTGCCAGCACCTCCGCTCTAGCGCTAACCTACGAGCAGTACTTC

V gene: TRBV20-1
clone size: many
J gene: TRBJ2-3
D gene: NA
CDR3 protein: CSARGPLNTDTQYF
CDR3 DNA: TGCAGTGCGAGAGGACCGTTGAACACAGATACGCAGTATTTT

V gene: TRBV20-1
clone size: many
J gene: TRBJ1-2
D gene: TRBD1
CDR3 protein: CSAAMTGSRNGYTF
CDR3 DNA: TGCAGTGCCGCAATGACAGGGTCGCGTAATGGCTACACCTTC

V gene: TRBV7-8
clone size: many
J gene: TRBJ1-2
D gene: NA
CDR3 protein: CATRGEGYTF
CDR3 DNA: TGTGCCACCAGAGGGGAAGGCTACACCTTC

V gene: TRBV2
clone size: many
J gene: TRBJ2-1
D gene: TRBD2
CDR3 protein: CASSEERTSGSFYEQFF
CDR3 DNA: TGTGCCAGCAGTGAAGAAAGGACTAGCGGGAGTTTTTATGAGCAGTTCTTC

V gene: TRBV11-2
clone size: few
J gene: TRBJ2-7
D gene: TRBD2
CDR3 protein: CASSLVWEGNYEQYF
CDR3 DNA: TGTGCCAGCAGCTTAGTCTGGGAGGGCAACTACGAGCAGTACTTC

V gene: TRBV6-1
clone size: few
J gene: TRBJ2-1
D gene: NA
CDR3 protein: CASRMTEIRDEQFF
CDR3 DNA: TGTGCCAGCAGGATGACAGAAATTAGGGATGAGCAGTTCTTC

V gene: TRBV29-1
clone size: many
J gene: TRBJ1-2
D gene: NA
CDR3 protein: CSVEGERQLDYGYTF
CDR3 DNA: TGCAGCGTTGAAGGTGAACGACAGCTCGATTATGGCTACACCTTC

V gene: TRBV7-2
clone size: NA
J gene: TRBJ2-1
D gene: NA
CDR3 protein: CASSLEGLRTNEQFF
CDR3 DNA: TGTGCCAGCAGCTTAGAGGGACTCCGGACAAATGAGCAGTTCTTC

V gene: TRBV10-3
clone size: many
J gene: TRBJ2-5
D gene: NA
CDR3 protein: CAISDGGRGTQYF
CDR3 DNA: TGTGCCATCAGTGACGGGGGGCGCGGGACCCAGTACTTC

V gene: TRBV7-8
clone size: many
J gene: TRBJ2-2
D gene: TRBD2
CDR3 protein: CASSWTSGRVVGGELFF
CDR3 DNA: TGTGCCAGCAGCTGGACTAGCGGGAGAGTTGTGGGCGGGGAGCTGTTTTTT

V gene: TRBV5-1
clone size: many
J gene: TRBJ2-4
D gene: NA
CDR3 protein: CASSLDRSKNIQYF
CDR3 DNA: TGCGCCAGCAGCTTGGATCGCAGCAAAAACATTCAGTACTTC

V gene: TRBV19
clone size: many
J gene: TRBJ1-1
D gene: NA
CDR3 protein: CASSIGRTEAFF
CDR3 DNA: TGTGCCAGTAGTATTGGGCGGACTGAAGCTTTCTTT

V gene: TRBV20-1
clone size: many
J gene: TRBJ1-2
D gene: NA
CDR3 protein: CSARGGNTIYGYTF
CDR3 DNA: TGCAGTGCTAGAGGGGGCAACACTATCTATGGCTACACCTTC

V gene: TRBV27
clone size: many
J gene: TRBJ1-5
D gene: NA
CDR3 protein: CASTEYSNQPQHF
CDR3 DNA: TGTGCCAGCACAGAATATAGCAATCAGCCCCAGCATTTT

V gene: TRBV4-1
clone size: few
J gene: TRBJ2-7
D gene: TRBD1
CDR3 protein: CASSQPGQGQYEQYF
CDR3 DNA: TGCGCCAGCAGCCAGCCGGGACAGGGACAGTACGAGCAGTACTTC

V gene: TRBV24-1
clone size: many
J gene: TRBJ2-5
D gene: NA
CDR3 protein: CATSGGLTGRTQYF
CDR3 DNA: TGTGCCACCAGTGGCGGACTGACGGGTAGGACCCAGTACTTC

V gene: TRBV20-1
clone size: many
J gene: TRBJ2-7
D gene: TRBD2
CDR3 protein: CSARESLAGSYEQYF
CDR3 DNA: TGCAGTGCTAGAGAGTCCCTAGCGGGATCCTACGAGCAGTACTTC

V gene: TRBV7-2
clone size: many
J gene: TRBJ2-2
D gene: NA
CDR3 protein: CASSLFENTGELFF
CDR3 DNA: TGTGCCAGCAGCTTGTTTGAGAACACCGGGGAGCTGTTTTTT

V gene: TRBV20-1
clone size: many
J gene: TRBJ1-2
D gene: TRBD1
CDR3 protein: CSAPKDPQGGYGYTF
CDR3 DNA: TGCAGTGCCCCTAAAGACCCTCAGGGGGGCTATGGCTACACCTTC

V gene: TRBV15
clone size: many
J gene: TRBJ2-5
D gene: NA
CDR3 protein: CATKESEGVAETQYF
CDR3 DNA: TGTGCCACCAAAGAGTCAGAAGGGGTGGCGGAGACCCAGTACTTC

V gene: TRBV27
clone size: many
J gene: TRBJ1-6
D gene: NA
CDR3 protein: CASRYSDDSPLHF
CDR3 DNA: TGTGCCAGCAGATACAGCGACGATTCACCCCTCCACTTT

V gene: TRBV7-9
clone size: many
J gene: TRBJ1-2
D gene: TRBD1
CDR3 protein: CASSLGTGGYGYTF
CDR3 DNA: TGTGCCAGCAGCTTAGGGACAGGGGGCTATGGCTACACCTTC

V gene: TRBV20-1
clone size: many
J gene: TRBJ2-5
D gene: TRBD2
CDR3 protein: CSASTSGRETQYF
CDR3 DNA: TGCAGTGCTTCGACTAGCGGGAGAGAGACCCAGTACTTC

V gene: TRBV7-2
clone size: NA
J gene: TRBJ2-1
D gene: TRBD2
CDR3 protein: CASSRTGTSAYNEQFF
CDR3 DNA: TGTGCCAGCAGCCGTACCGGGACTAGCGCCTACAATGAGCAGTTCTTC

V gene: TRBV20-1
clone size: many
J gene: TRBJ2-7
D gene: NA
CDR3 protein: CSAPGLRGYEQYF
CDR3 DNA: TGCAGTGCCCCCGGTTTGAGGGGCTACGAGCAGTACTTC

V gene: TRBV7-2
clone size: many
J gene: TRBJ2-1
D gene: NA
CDR3 protein: CASSSSKSSYNEQFF
CDR3 DNA: TGTGCCAGCAGCAGCTCAAAAAGCTCCTACAATGAGCAGTTCTTC

V gene: TRBV29-1
clone size: many
J gene: TRBJ1-2
D gene: TRBD1
CDR3 protein: CSVDRGTGGNYGYTF
CDR3 DNA: TGCAGCGTTGACCGGGGGACAGGGGGTAACTATGGCTACACCTTC

V gene: TRBV20-1
clone size: NA
J gene: TRBJ2-5
D gene: TRBD2
CDR3 protein: CSARAEPGGETQYF
CDR3 DNA: TGCAGTGCGCGAGCAGAGCCGGGGGGGGAGACCCAGTACTTC

V gene: TRBV5-1
clone size: many
J gene: TRBJ2-3
D gene: TRBD2
CDR3 protein: CASSLAVREATDTQYF
CDR3 DNA: TGCGCCAGCAGCTTGGCCGTTCGGGAGGCCACAGATACGCAGTATTTT

V gene: TRBV12-3/TRBV12-4
clone size: NA
J gene: TRBJ2-1
D gene: TRBD2
CDR3 protein: CASSPGTSGTPGWQFF
CDR3 DNA: TGTGCCAGCAGTCCGGGGACTAGCGGGACCCCGGGTTGGCAGTTCTTC

V gene: TRBV30
clone size: NA
J gene: TRBJ2-2
D gene: NA
CDR3 protein: CAWSGAMTGELFF
CDR3 DNA: TGTGCCTGGTCAGGGGCGATGACCGGGGAGCTGTTTTTT

V gene: TRBV19
clone size: many
J gene: TRBJ2-3
D gene: TRBD2
CDR3 protein: CASTMRLAGVYTQYF
CDR3 DNA: TGTGCCAGTACCATGCGGCTAGCGGGAGTTTATACGCAGTATTTT

V gene: TRBV5-1
clone size: many
J gene: TRBJ2-1
D gene: TRBD2
CDR3 protein: CASSLGLAEPYNEQFF
CDR3 DNA: TGCGCCAGCAGCTTGGGGCTAGCGGAGCCCTACAATGAGCAGTTCTTC

V gene: TRBV20-1
clone size: NA
J gene: TRBJ1-1
D gene: NA
CDR3 protein: CSARDTGNTEAFF
CDR3 DNA: TGCAGTGCTAGGGACACAGGAAACACTGAAGCTTTCTTT

V gene: TRBV6-5
clone size: many
J gene: TRBJ1-4
D gene: NA
CDR3 protein: CASSYSIATNEKLFF
CDR3 DNA: TGTGCCAGCAGTTACTCGATAGCAACTAATGAAAAACTGTTTTTT

V gene: TRBV7-2
clone size: many
J gene: TRBJ2-3
D gene: NA
CDR3 protein: CASSLVYDTQYF
CDR3 DNA: TGTGCCAGCAGCTTAGTTTACGATACGCAGTATTTT

V gene: TRBV19
clone size: many
J gene: TRBJ2-1
D gene: TRBD2
CDR3 protein: CASSSLGLAGTDEQFF
CDR3 DNA: TGTGCCAGTAGTTCACTGGGACTAGCGGGAACCGATGAGCAGTTCTTC

V gene: TRBV18
clone size: many
J gene: TRBJ2-7
D gene: NA
CDR3 protein: CASSPGPGYEQYF
CDR3 DNA: TGTGCCAGCTCACCGGGACCCGGCTACGAGCAGTACTTC

V gene: TRBV18
clone size: many
J gene: TRBJ1-2
D gene: NA
CDR3 protein: CASSPYAPGPHSPDYGYTF
CDR3 DNA: TGTGCCAGCTCACCTTACGCACCCGGGCCCCACTCCCCCGACTATGGCTACACCTTC

V gene: TRBV10-2
clone size: many
J gene: TRBJ1-5
D gene: TRBD1
CDR3 protein: CASSDYRGDSNQPQHF
CDR3 DNA: TGCGCCAGCAGTGATTACAGGGGGGATAGCAATCAGCCCCAGCATTTT

V gene: TRBV20-1
clone size: few
J gene: TRBJ2-3
D gene: NA
CDR3 protein: CSASLVGTDTQYF
CDR3 DNA: TGCAGTGCTAGTCTGGTCGGCACAGATACGCAGTATTTT

V gene: TRBV14
clone size: many
J gene: TRBJ2-6
D gene: TRBD1
CDR3 protein: CASSHLYRGSGANVLTF
CDR3 DNA: TGTGCCAGCAGCCATCTTTACAGGGGGTCTGGGGCCAACGTCCTGACTTTC

V gene: TRBV3-1
clone size: many
J gene: TRBJ2-2
D gene: NA
CDR3 protein: CASSQDSVGDLTSPGELFF
CDR3 DNA: TGTGCCAGCAGCCAAGATTCGGTAGGGGACTTGACTTCACCCGGGGAGCTGTTTTTT

V gene: TRBV12-3/TRBV12-4
clone size: NA
J gene: TRBJ2-2
D gene: TRBD2
CDR3 protein: CASRPLTSGGTGELFF
CDR3 DNA: TGTGCCAGCAGACCCCTCACTAGCGGGGGCACCGGGGAGCTGTTTTTT